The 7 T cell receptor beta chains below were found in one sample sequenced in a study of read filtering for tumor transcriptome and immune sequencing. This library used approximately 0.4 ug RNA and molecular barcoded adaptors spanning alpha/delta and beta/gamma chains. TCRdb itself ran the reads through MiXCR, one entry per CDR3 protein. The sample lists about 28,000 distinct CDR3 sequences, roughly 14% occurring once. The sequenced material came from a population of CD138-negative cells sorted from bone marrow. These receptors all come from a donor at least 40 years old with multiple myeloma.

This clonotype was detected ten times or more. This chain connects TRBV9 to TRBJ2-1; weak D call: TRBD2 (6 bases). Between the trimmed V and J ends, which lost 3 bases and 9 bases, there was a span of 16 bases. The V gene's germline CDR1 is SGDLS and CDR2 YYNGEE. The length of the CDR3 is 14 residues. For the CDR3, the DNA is TGTGCCAGCAGCGCCGACCGACTAGTTGGTGAGCAGTTCTTC. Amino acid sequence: CASSADRLVGEQFF.

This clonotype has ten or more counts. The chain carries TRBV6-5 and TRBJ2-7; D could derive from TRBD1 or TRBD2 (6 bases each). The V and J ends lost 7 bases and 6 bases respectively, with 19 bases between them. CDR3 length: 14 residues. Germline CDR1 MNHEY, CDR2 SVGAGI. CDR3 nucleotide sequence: TGTGCCAGCACCCCGGGGGCGACCCCTTCCGAGCAGTACTTC. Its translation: CASTPGATPSEQYF.

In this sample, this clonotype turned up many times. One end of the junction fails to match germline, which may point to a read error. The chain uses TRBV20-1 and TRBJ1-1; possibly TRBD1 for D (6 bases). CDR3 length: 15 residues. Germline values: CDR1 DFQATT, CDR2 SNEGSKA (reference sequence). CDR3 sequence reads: CSAEGGRWMNTEALF. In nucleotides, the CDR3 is TGCAGTGCCGAAGGGGGGCGGTGGATGAACACTGAAGCTCTCTTT.

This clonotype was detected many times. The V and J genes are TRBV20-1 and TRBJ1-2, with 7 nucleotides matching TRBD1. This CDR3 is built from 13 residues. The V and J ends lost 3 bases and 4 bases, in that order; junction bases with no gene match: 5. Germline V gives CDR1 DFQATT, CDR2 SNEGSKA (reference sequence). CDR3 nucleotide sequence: TGCAGTGCTAGTGGGAACAGGGGCTATGGCTACACCTTC. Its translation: CSASGNRGYGYTF.

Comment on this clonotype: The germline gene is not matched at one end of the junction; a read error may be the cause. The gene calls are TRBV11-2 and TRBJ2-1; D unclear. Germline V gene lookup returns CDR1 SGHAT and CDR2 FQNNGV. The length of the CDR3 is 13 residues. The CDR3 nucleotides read TGTGCCAGCAGTTTAGGATTTCGAGATGAGCAGTTCTTC. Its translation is CASSLGFRDEQFF.

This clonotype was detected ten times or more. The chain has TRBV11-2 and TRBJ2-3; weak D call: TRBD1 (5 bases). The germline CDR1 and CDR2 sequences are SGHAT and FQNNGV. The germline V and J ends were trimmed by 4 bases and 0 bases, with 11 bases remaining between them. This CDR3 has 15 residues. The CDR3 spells CASSSLGPSTDTQYF. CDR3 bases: TGTGCCAGCAGCTCGCTGGGGCCTAGCACAGATACGCAGTATTTT.

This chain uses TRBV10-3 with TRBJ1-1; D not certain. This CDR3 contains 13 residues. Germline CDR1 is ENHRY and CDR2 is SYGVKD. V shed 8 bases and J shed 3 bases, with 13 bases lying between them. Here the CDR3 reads CAIALTMDTEAFF. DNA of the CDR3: TGTGCCATCGCGTTAACAATGGACACTGAAGCTTTCTTT.